This is a list of T cell receptor beta chains from one sample in a study of shared clonotypes between healthy human individuals. TCRdb keeps only in-frame clones here, not all; method: immunoSEQ multiplex PCR. The sample gives over a million clones, around 75% of which show up once; approximately 1.5% is in the top ten. The sequenced material came from memory CD4+ T cells sorted from blood. The receptors shown here come from a man aged 18 to 29 in good health. Each CDR3 is given with its conserved first and last residue. The D gene is left open where the match is weak. Clone sizes are given selectively: once, few, many, or a class where the clone is expanded.

>NA|TRBJ2-7|TRBV7-3|TRBD1
TGTGCCAGCAGCGTAGGGACAGGGGGCTACTGGTACTTC
CASSVGTGGYWYF
>NA|TRBJ1-5|TRBV6-1|TRBD1
TGTGCCAGCAGGATAAACAGGGGGAACAATCAGCCCCAGCATTTT
CASRINRGNNQPQHF
>NA|TRBJ2-1|TRBV5-4|NA
TGTGCCAGCAGCGCCCCGAGCAGCTACAATGAGCAGTTCTTC
CASSAPSSYNEQFF
>NA|TRBJ2-7|TRBV28|NA
TGTGCCAGCAGTTTAAACAGGGGGAGGGCGTCCTACGAGCAGTACTTC
CASSLNRGRASYEQYF
>NA|TRBJ1-5|TRBV6-1|TRBD1
TGTGCCAGCAGTGGGGTCAGGGGGGAGGTTTGGAATCAGCCCCAGCATTTT
CASSGVRGEVWNQPQHF
>NA|TRBJ1-5|TRBV2|TRBD1
TGTGCCAGCAGCGGACAGGGACCCAATCAGCCCCAGCATTTT
CASSGQGPNQPQHF
>NA|TRBJ2-5|TRBV27|TRBD2
TGTGCCAGCAGCCCAGCGGGAGGGGAGACCCAGTACTTC
CASSPAGGETQYF
>NA|TRBJ2-1|TRBV4-1|TRBD1
TGCGCCAGCAGCCCTCGGGACAGGGGAGTATTTAGGACCTACAATGAGCAGTTCTTC
CASSPRDRGVFRTYNEQFF
>NA|TRBJ1-2|TRBV30|TRBD1
TGTGCCTGGAGTCCCGGACAGGGTCTGGGCGGCTACACCTTC
CAWSPGQGLGGYTF
>NA|TRBJ2-3|TRBV4-2|NA
TGTGCCAGCAGCCAAGATAGGCGGGATACGCAGTATTTT
CASSQDRRDTQYF
>NA|TRBJ2-7|TRBV4-1|NA
TGCGCCAGCAGCCAAGGGAGGACGGAAAGATACGAGCAGTACTTC
CASSQGRTERYEQYF
>NA|TRBJ2-7|TRBV7-9|NA
TGTGCCAGCAGCCCGGGGAGAAGTGCCTACGAGCAGTACTTC
CASSPGRSAYEQYF
>NA|TRBJ2-1|TRBV28|NA
TGTGCCAGCAGTGGGTTCGGGGGGCGCCTTCACAATGAGCAGTTCTTC
CASSGFGGRLHNEQFF
>NA|TRBJ2-7|TRBV6-6|TRBD1
TGTGCCAGCAGGCGAGGGCAGGGGGACTACGAGCAGTACTTC
CASRRGQGDYEQYF
>NA|TRBJ2-3|TRBV11-2|TRBD1
TGTGCCAGCAAAGGGACAGCCAAAGCTAGCACAGATACGCAGTATTTT
CASKGTAKASTDTQYF
>many|TRBJ2-5|TRBV30|NA
TGTGCCTGGAGCCCGACGCCCCGCGGTTCCAGTCGTGGGGAGACCCAGTACTTC
CAWSPTPRGSSRGETQYF
>NA|TRBJ1-2|TRBV19|NA
TGTGCCAGTAGTTCTCGGGGGGAACTCTATGGCTACACCTTC
CASSSRGELYGYTF
>NA|TRBJ2-1|TRBV27|NA
TGTGCCAGCTCGCGACTGAGCTCCTACAATGAGCAGTTCTTC
CASSRLSSYNEQFF
>NA|TRBJ1-5|TRBV30|NA
TGTGCCTGGAGGGGAGATAGCAATCAGCCCCAGCATTTT
CAWRGDSNQPQHF
>few|TRBJ2-1|TRBV11-3|TRBD1
TGTGCCAGCAGCCGGGACAGGGGGTTCACAGATGAGCAGTTCTTC
CASSRDRGFTDEQFF
>once|TRBJ1-1|TRBV5-1|TRBD1
TGCGCCAGCGGCGGACAGGAGAACACTGAAGCTTTCTTT
CASGGQENTEAFF
>once|TRBJ2-3|TRBV28|TRBD1
TGTGCCAGCACCCTAAGACAGGGGAGAGATACGCAGTATTTT
CASTLRQGRDTQYF
>NA|TRBJ1-2|TRBV5-1|NA
TGCGCCAGCAGCTTGGGAGGTCCGGGCTATGGCTACACCTTC
CASSLGGPGYGYTF
>NA|TRBJ2-7|TRBV7-9|TRBD2
TGTGCCAGCAGAGGACTAGCGGGAGCGGGCGAGCAGTACTTC
CASRGLAGAGEQYF
>few|TRBJ2-7|TRBV9|TRBD1
TGTGCCAGCAGCAACCGGGACAGGGACTACGAGCAGTACTTC
CASSNRDRDYEQYF
>NA|TRBJ1-2|TRBV7-8|NA
TGTGCCAGCAGCTCCGGTGGGGAGTATGGCTACACCTTC
CASSSGGEYGYTF
>few|TRBJ2-3|TRBV5-4|TRBD2
TGTGCCAGCAGCTTGACTAGCGGGAACGCAGATACGCAGTATTTT
CASSLTSGNADTQYF
>once|TRBJ2-7|TRBV5-7|NA
TGTGCCAGCAGCTTTGGAGGCTACGAGCAGTACTTC
CASSFGGYEQYF
>NA|TRBJ2-2|TRBV7-2|TRBD1
TGTGCCAGCAGCCCGGGACAGGGGTACACCGGGGAGCTGTTTTTT
CASSPGQGYTGELFF
>NA|TRBJ2-1|TRBV13|TRBD2
TGTGCCAGCAGCTTAGGGAGCGGGGGGGCCTACAATGAGCAGTTCTTC
CASSLGSGGAYNEQFF
>NA|TRBJ2-1|TRBV11-3|NA
TGTGCCAGCAGCTTGGGAGAATCCTACAATGAGCAGTTCTTC
CASSLGESYNEQFF
>NA|TRBJ1-5|TRBV2|TRBD1
TGTGCCAGCAGTGGGGGACAGGGTAAGGGTCAGCCCCAGCATTTT
CASSGGQGKGQPQHF
>NA|TRBJ2-3|TRBV6-5|NA
TGTGCCAGCAGAGCGGTAGGGGGTACAGATACGCAGTATTTT
CASRAVGGTDTQYF
>NA|TRBJ1-6|TRBV7-7|NA
TGTGCTAGCAGCTTAAAGAAACCCCAGGGTTCACCCCTCCACTTT
CASSLKKPQGSPLHF
>NA|TRBJ1-2|TRBV6-6|NA
TGTGCCAGCAGTTACTCAAGCTATGGCTACACCTTC
CASSYSSYGYTF
>NA|TRBJ2-5|TRBV7-8|TRBD2
TGTGCCAGCAGCTACCTTGGGACTAGCGGTCAAGAGACCCAGTACTTC
CASSYLGTSGQETQYF
>NA|TRBJ1-2|TRBV28|NA
TGTGCCAGCAGTTTTAGTTCAAGTGGCGGGTACGGCTACACCTTC
CASSFSSSGGYGYTF
>NA|TRBJ2-1|TRBV28|NA
TGTGCCAGCAGGTTAGGGGCTTGGGTGAGCTCCTACAATGAGCAGTTCTTC
CASRLGAWVSSYNEQFF
>NA|TRBJ1-5|TRBV19|TRBD1
TGTGCCAGTAACCAAGGACAGGGGCTTAATCAGCCCCAGCATTTT
CASNQGQGLNQPQHF
>NA|TRBJ1-5|TRBV2|TRBD1
TGTGCCAGCAGTGGGGGGACAGGGGCTAATCAGCCCCAGCATTTT
CASSGGTGANQPQHF
>NA|TRBJ1-5|TRBV7-2|TRBD1
TGTGCCAGCAGCTTAGGGGACAGGCATGGGCAGCCCCAGCATTTT
CASSLGDRHGQPQHF
>few|TRBJ1-5|TRBV10-3|TRBD1
TGTGCCATCGCACAGGGGGAAGGTCAGCCCCAGCATTTT
CAIAQGEGQPQHF
>NA|TRBJ1-2|TRBV4-2|TRBD1
TGTGCCAGCAGCCAAGATCAGGCCAGGACAGGGTTATACGGCTACACCTTC
CASSQDQARTGLYGYTF
>NA|TRBJ2-7|TRBV7-9|TRBD1
TGTGCCAGCAGCTTAGCGACAGGGGGCTCTGGCGAGCAGTACTTC
CASSLATGGSGEQYF
>NA|TRBJ1-2|TRBV9|NA
TGTGCCAGCAGCGTAGAGGGGGTTCTCTATGGCTACACCTTC
CASSVEGVLYGYTF